A single sample is the source of the 2 T cell receptor beta chains below, sequenced in a study of cytomegalovirus exposure and HLA in healthy donors. Primers for the PCR totalled 60 Vbeta and 13 Jbeta. This table comes from immunoSEQ multiplex PCR, and its TCRdb copy is limited to in-frame clones, with some not included. The repertoire holds approximately 300,000 clones, with roughly 80% as singletons. The sample comprised PBMCs. The source of these receptors is a girl aged 2 to 10 in good health and CMV-seronegative.

The V and J genes are TRBV6-1 and TRBJ1-3; possible D gene TRBD1, 5 bases. The germline CDR1 and CDR2 sequences are MNHNS and SASEGT. This CDR3 is 14 amino acids long. Trimming removed 7 bases from V and 6 bases from J, with 16 bases in between. The CDR3 nucleotides are TGTGCCAGCACCAGATTGGGGCCGGAAAACACCATATATTTT. Its protein product is CASTRLGPENTIYF.

The chain carries TRBV5-1 and TRBJ2-3, with D hard to call. Germline V gives CDR1 SGHRS, CDR2 YFSETQ. Trimming removed 0 bases at V and 1 base at J, with 6 bases between. CDR3 length: 14 residues. CDR3 DNA sequence: TGCGCCAGCAGCTTGGCCGGTGGCACAGATACGCAGTATTTT. It yields the protein CASSLAGGTDTQYF.